One sample yielded the 22 T cell receptor beta chains listed below, sequenced in a study of blood T cell repertoires in COVID-19. The table came from immunoSEQ multiplex PCR; TCRdb's copy has only in-frame clones and leaves some out. The sample has around 69,000 clones, more than 70% seen once. Sample: peripheral blood. The origin of the receptors is a man aged 45 to 65 with active COVID-19.

The chain has TRBV19 and TRBJ2-3, with D maybe TRBD2 (7 bases). Trimming removed 3 bases from V and 4 bases from J, with 14 bases in between. The germline CDR1 and CDR2 sequences are LNHDA and SQIVND (reference sequence). CDR3 size: 15 residues. The CDR3 bases are TGTGCCAGTAGTATGAATGGGGAGGGGGCAGATACGCAGTATTTT. Its protein product is CASSMNGEGADTQYF.

The V call is TRBV11-3, the J call TRBJ2-4; D may be TRBD2 (7 bases). This CDR3 has 13 residues. Trimming left V 1 base short and J 12 bases short, with 13 bases between. CDR1 and CDR2 (germline): SGHNT, YENEEA. CDR3: CASSLVTAGAQYF. Here the CDR3 DNA reads TGTGCCAGCAGCTTAGTGACCGCGGGGGCTCAGTACTTC.

J is TRBJ1-4 and V is TRBV7-2; unclear D gene. V was trimmed by 1 base and J by 4 bases, leaving 10 bases between them. This CDR3 contains 15 residues. Germline V CDR1 and CDR2: SGHTA, FQGNSA. The CDR3 DNA reads TGTGCCAGCAGCTTAGGTCGCCAGTTTAATGAAAAACTGTTTTTT. Protein sequence: CASSLGRQFNEKLFF.

The chain uses TRBV4-1 and TRBJ1-2; D is uncertain. Trimming cost V 0 bases and J 7 bases, with 12 bases left between them. The CDR3 contains 14 residues. Germline V gene lookup returns CDR1 MGHRA and CDR2 YSYEKL. In DNA, the CDR3 is TGCGCCAGCAGCCAAGAGGTGGGAGCGGGTGGCTACACCTTC. Encoded protein: CASSQEVGAGGYTF.

The V call is TRBV6-6, the J call TRBJ1-5, with D perhaps matching TRBD1 (5 bases). V was shortened by 6 bases and J by 3 bases, with 12 bases between the two germline ends. The CDR3 length is 14 residues. Germline V lookup: CDR1 MNHNY, CDR2 SVGAGI (reference sequence). CDR3 nucleotides: TGTGCCAGCAGAGACAGACAAAACAATCAGCCCCAGCATTTT. Amino acid sequence: CASRDRQNNQPQHF.

The chain is built from TRBV7-6 and TRBJ1-6, with 7 bases aligning to TRBD1. Germline V lookup: CDR1 SGHVS, CDR2 FNYEAQ. With 4 bases clipped from V and 9 bases from J, the junction kept 15 bases outside the gene matches. The CDR3 contains 17 residues. The CDR3 DNA reads TGTGCCAGCAGCTCCCTCAGACGACAGGGAGCGGGTTCACCCCTCCACTTT. It translates to CASSSLRRQGAGSPLHF.

V and J are TRBV3-1 (or the pseudogene TRBV3-2) and TRBJ2-7, with D possibly matching TRBD2 (5 bases). This CDR3 contains 20 residues. Germline V gene sequence: CDR1 LGHDT, CDR2 YNNKEL (reference sequence). V was shortened by 2 bases and J by 0 bases, with 26 bases between the two germline ends. CDR3 sequence (DNA): TGTGCCAGCAGCCAAAGGACTGGCGGCGGCCGCGGCCCGCCCTCCTACGAGCAGTACGTC. Translating it yields CASSQRTGGGRGPPSYEQYV.

The chain recombines TRBV2 with TRBJ2-3, with 7 bases aligning to TRBD1. The junction had 5 bases not matched to a gene; V was cut back by 4 bases and J by 7 bases. The CDR3 spans 13 residues. The V gene's germline CDR1 is SNHLY and CDR2 FYNNEI. CDR3 in amino acids: CASSAGGQYTQYF. CDR3 nucleotides: TGTGCCAGCAGTGCAGGGGGTCAATATACGCAGTATTTT.

The genes are TRBV15 and TRBJ2-7, with D perhaps matching TRBD1 (6 bases). Germline loops: CDR1 LNHNV, CDR2 YYDKDF (reference sequence). Trimming shortened V by 6 bases and J by 7 bases, and 22 bases separated the two germline ends. The CDR3 is made up of 15 amino acids. The CDR3 DNA reads TGTGCCACCAGTCCCATGGGACACCCGTCAGAGGAGCAGTACTTC. It specifies CATSPMGHPSEEQYF.

This clone was detected only once. The chain links TRBV6-5 to TRBJ1-1; 8 positions agree with TRBD1. Germline lookup yields CDR1 MNHEY and CDR2 SVGAGI. Trimming cost V 7 bases and J 1 base; bases outside gene matches: 5. The CDR3 covers 14 residues. CDR3 protein: CASKNRGENTEAFF. The CDR3 DNA reads TGTGCCAGCAAAAACAGGGGGGAGAACACTGAAGCTTTCTTT.

The chain joins TRBV6-5 to TRBJ1-2, with unresolved D. Trimming cost V 0 bases and J 4 bases, with 6 bases left between them. Germline V lookup: CDR1 MNHEY, CDR2 SVGAGI. The CDR3 totals 13 residues. DNA for the CDR3: TGTGCCAGCAGTTACTCAATAGCCTATGGCTACACCTTC. It specifies CASSYSIAYGYTF.

The chain is built from TRBV12-3 or TRBV12-4 and TRBJ1-3, with TRBD1 as a possible D gene (6 bases). Trimming pared 6 bases from V and 1 base from J, leaving 7 bases between. This CDR3 has 13 residues. The DNA of the CDR3 is TGTGCCAGCAGCACAGGGTCTGGAAACACCATATATTTT. It is translated as CASSTGSGNTIYF.

The rearrangement links TRBV11-2 to TRBJ1-1, with a weak D call TRBD1 (5 bases). From germline, CDR1 is SGHAT and CDR2 FQNNGV. Trimming pared 5 bases from V and 0 bases from J, leaving 13 bases between. This CDR3 contains 15 residues. The CDR3 DNA follows: TGTGCCAGCAGCCCAGGAGGGGTCATGAACACTGAAGCTTTCTTT. The encoded protein is CASSPGGVMNTEAFF.

The rearrangement uses TRBV6-5 and TRBJ1-3, with D unclear. V was shortened by 6 bases and J by 4 bases, with 13 bases between the two germline ends. Germline V gene sequence: CDR1 MNHEY, CDR2 SVGAGI. The CDR3 is 14 amino acids. The CDR3 loop is CASSLTGSGNTIYF. CDR3 nucleotides: TGTGCCAGCAGCCTTACGGGGTCCGGAAACACCATATATTTT.

This sequence joins TRBV19 and TRBJ2-3; the D gene is possibly TRBD2 (6 bases). CDR1 and CDR2 from the germline V gene are LNHDA and SQIVND (reference sequence). This CDR3 is built from 13 residues. V lost 1 base to trimming and J lost 4 bases, with 6 bases between them. The CDR3: CASSIGGADTQYF. The DNA for the CDR3 is TGTGCCAGTAGTATAGGGGGGGCAGATACGCAGTATTTT.

DNA of the CDR3: TGTGCCAGCAGCACCCCACTCGGAGGGCCCGGGGCCGGGGAGCTGTTTTTT. Encoded protein: CASSTPLGGPGAGELFF. The genes are TRBV6-2 or TRBV6-3 and TRBJ2-2, with D perhaps TRBD2 (6 bases). V dropped 6 bases and J dropped 6 bases, with 23 bases sitting between them. The CDR3 has 17 residues. From germline, CDR1 is MNHEY and CDR2 SVGEGT.

This clone was observed a few times. The chain has TRBV2 and TRBJ2-5, with D perhaps TRBD1 (6 bases). Deletions cut 6 bases from V and 5 bases from J, with 10 bases between. This CDR3 region has 12 residues. Germline V gene sequence: CDR1 SNHLY, CDR2 FYNNEI. CDR3 coding DNA: TGTGCCAGCAGCCTCCAGGGGGAGACCCAGTACTTC. Its protein is CASSLQGETQYF. The variable domain in full, completed from reference TRBV2 and TRBJ2-5, reads EPEVTQTPSHQVTQMGQEVILRCVPISNHLYFYWYRQILGQKVEFLVSFYNNEISEKSEIFDDQFSVERPDGSNFTLKIRSTKLEDSAMYFCASSLQGETQYFGPGTRLLVL.

The J gene is TRBJ2-7, the V gene TRBV30, with TRBD1 matching over 7 bases. J gave up 7 bases and V 3 bases, and 15 bases lay outside the gene matches. The CDR3 has 15 residues. CDR1 is GTSNPN and CDR2 is SVGIG in the germline V gene (reference sequence). The CDR3 DNA reads as TGTGCCTGGAGCGATACAGGGGCCTCTCCGGGTGAGCAGTACGTC. This codes for CAWSDTGASPGEQYV.

The chain carries TRBV10-3 and TRBJ1-1; 10 nucleotides line up with TRBD1. V was pared by 0 bases and J by 3 bases, with 1 base of the junction left unmatched. Germline V lookup: CDR1 ENHRY, CDR2 SYGVKD. The CDR3 totals 15 residues. CDR3 coding DNA: TGTGCCATCAGTGAGTCGGGGACAGGGGACACTGAAGCTTTCTTT. It specifies CAISESGTGDTEAFF.

This chain uses TRBV5-1 with TRBJ2-7; D might be TRBD2 (6 bases). CDR3 length: 14 residues. Germline CDR1 and CDR2: SGHRS and YFSETQ. The V end lost 5 bases, the J end lost 7 bases, and 19 bases lay between the germline ends. For the CDR3, the DNA is TGCGCCAGCAGTCCCCGGAGGGGAGATGGAGAGCAGTACTTC. Protein sequence: CASSPRRGDGEQYF.

The chain couples TRBV5-1 to TRBJ2-2; tentative D call: TRBD2 (6 bases). The V end was cut by 4 bases, the J end by 1 base, with 11 bases between. The CDR3 sequence is 15 residues long. The germline V gene encodes CDR1 SGHRS and CDR2 YFSETQ. CDR3 nucleotides: TGCGCCAGCAGCAGCCTAGCGATGAACACCGGGGAGCTGTTTTTT. It specifies CASSSLAMNTGELFF.

The V gene is TRBV11-2, the J gene TRBJ2-3; D is unresolved. Germline assignment: CDR1 SGHAT and CDR2 FQNNGV. The CDR3 totals 14 residues. The V end was cut by 1 base, the J end by 1 base, with 6 bases between. CDR3 protein: CASSLATRTDTQYF. CDR3 nucleotides: TGTGCCAGCAGCTTAGCTACCCGCACAGATACGCAGTATTTT.